A selection of T cell receptor beta chains follows, all from one sample in a study of CD8 T cells in ankylosing spondylitis. TCRdb ran MiXCR on the 5' RACE reads and lists one entry per CDR3 protein. This repertoire shows some 100,000 distinct CDR3 sequences, roughly 8% found once; its top ten account for around 10%. Material for sequencing was blood, either unsorted or a sorted T cell fraction (not recorded which). These receptors all stem from a male donor with ankylosing spondylitis or in good health (not recorded which). CDR3s include the opening cysteine and the closing phenylalanine or tryptophan. Fields, in order: clone size, D gene, V gene, J gene, CDR3 protein, CDR3 DNA. D genes are given only for firm matches. The size field is filled for only some rows; it gives once, few, many or a size class.

clone size: many
D gene: -
V gene: TRBV11-2
J gene: TRBJ2-3
CDR3 protein: CASSLEAGPTDTQYF
CDR3 DNA: TGTGCCAGCAGCTTAGAAGCGGGCCCCACAGATACGCAGTATTTT

clone size: many
D gene: -
V gene: TRBV30
J gene: TRBJ1-1
CDR3 protein: CAWNSRRAEAFF
CDR3 DNA: TGTGCCTGGAACTCCCGACGGGCTGAAGCTTTCTTT

clone size: many
D gene: TRBD2
V gene: TRBV4-2
J gene: TRBJ2-3
CDR3 protein: CASSQGQSGGASDTQYF
CDR3 DNA: TGTGCCAGCAGCCAAGGCCAGAGCGGGGGGGCGTCAGATACGCAGTATTTT

clone size: -
D gene: TRBD2
V gene: TRBV27
J gene: TRBJ2-3
CDR3 protein: CASSLTAGVRTDTQYF
CDR3 DNA: TGTGCCAGCAGTCTAACAGCGGGAGTCCGGACAGATACGCAGTATTTT

clone size: many
D gene: -
V gene: TRBV10-3
J gene: TRBJ2-1
CDR3 protein: CAISSSPPLSSYNEQFF
CDR3 DNA: TGTGCCATCAGTAGCTCCCCGCCCCTCAGCTCCTACAATGAGCAGTTCTTC

clone size: many
D gene: -
V gene: TRBV27
J gene: TRBJ2-7
CDR3 protein: CASSRIQKLYEQYF
CDR3 DNA: TGTGCCAGCAGTAGGATACAGAAGCTCTACGAGCAGTACTTC

clone size: many
D gene: TRBD1
V gene: TRBV20-1
J gene: TRBJ2-5
CDR3 protein: CSTAGGSYQETQYF
CDR3 DNA: TGCAGTACCGCAGGGGGCTCGTACCAAGAGACCCAGTACTTC

clone size: many
D gene: -
V gene: TRBV4-3
J gene: TRBJ2-6
CDR3 protein: CASSLFLGTLSGANVLTF
CDR3 DNA: TGCGCCAGCAGCCTTTTCCTCGGGACACTCTCTGGGGCCAACGTCCTGACTTTC

clone size: many
D gene: -
V gene: TRBV27
J gene: TRBJ2-3
CDR3 protein: CASSRWLGPSSTDTQYF
CDR3 DNA: TGTGCCAGCAGTCGTTGGTTGGGCCCCTCTAGCACAGATACGCAGTATTTT

clone size: many
D gene: -
V gene: TRBV20-1
J gene: TRBJ2-5
CDR3 protein: CSARRGVGGFQETQYF
CDR3 DNA: TGCAGTGCTAGACGGGGCGTGGGCGGGTTTCAAGAGACCCAGTACTTC

clone size: many
D gene: -
V gene: TRBV29-1
J gene: TRBJ1-1
CDR3 protein: CSVVGRAGSTDTEAFF
CDR3 DNA: TGCAGCGTTGTAGGGAGGGCAGGGAGCACCGACACTGAAGCTTTCTTT

clone size: many
D gene: -
V gene: TRBV5-1
J gene: TRBJ2-1
CDR3 protein: CASSWGRTSSYNEQFF
CDR3 DNA: TGCGCCAGCAGCTGGGGACGGACCAGCTCCTACAATGAGCAGTTCTTC

clone size: many
D gene: TRBD1
V gene: TRBV4-3
J gene: TRBJ1-4
CDR3 protein: CASSEEPGQGNEKLFF
CDR3 DNA: TGCGCCAGCAGTGAAGAACCGGGACAGGGAAATGAAAAACTGTTTTTT

clone size: many
D gene: TRBD1
V gene: TRBV20-1
J gene: TRBJ1-5
CDR3 protein: CSARTGNNQPQHF
CDR3 DNA: TGCAGTGCTAGGACAGGGAACAATCAGCCCCAGCATTTT

clone size: many
D gene: TRBD2
V gene: TRBV20-1
J gene: TRBJ2-1
CDR3 protein: CSARVAGRPRGEQFF
CDR3 DNA: TGCAGTGCTAGGGTAGCGGGAAGACCTCGGGGTGAGCAGTTCTTC

clone size: few
D gene: TRBD2
V gene: TRBV2
J gene: TRBJ2-1
CDR3 protein: CASSEPSGRAIEQFF
CDR3 DNA: TGTGCCAGCAGTGAACCTAGCGGGAGGGCTATTGAGCAGTTCTTC

clone size: many
D gene: -
V gene: TRBV21-1
J gene: TRBJ1-1
CDR3 protein: CASRRSPEAFF
CDR3 DNA: TGTGCCAGCCGAAGATCGCCCGAGGCTTTCTTT

clone size: many
D gene: TRBD1
V gene: TRBV20-1
J gene: TRBJ1-1
CDR3 protein: CSAGDRSNTEAFF
CDR3 DNA: TGCAGTGCTGGGGACAGGTCGAACACTGAAGCTTTCTTT

clone size: many
D gene: -
V gene: TRBV12-3/TRBV12-4
J gene: TRBJ2-3
CDR3 protein: CASTPIPDTQYF
CDR3 DNA: TGTGCCAGCACCCCCATCCCAGATACGCAGTATTTT

clone size: many
D gene: -
V gene: TRBV12-3/TRBV12-4
J gene: TRBJ2-5
CDR3 protein: CASSYVGALEETQYF
CDR3 DNA: TGTGCCAGCAGTTACGTGGGGGCATTGGAAGAGACCCAGTACTTC

clone size: many
D gene: -
V gene: TRBV6-1
J gene: TRBJ1-6
CDR3 protein: CASSPRGRGAPSPLHF
CDR3 DNA: TGTGCCAGCAGCCCGAGGGGTAGGGGGGCGCCTTCACCCCTCCACTTT

clone size: many
D gene: -
V gene: TRBV6-1
J gene: TRBJ2-5
CDR3 protein: CASRTTGGGTQYF
CDR3 DNA: TGTGCCAGCAGAACCACTGGAGGAGGGACCCAGTACTTC

clone size: many
D gene: TRBD2
V gene: TRBV12-3/TRBV12-4
J gene: TRBJ2-1
CDR3 protein: CASSWYGLAGGYNEQFF
CDR3 DNA: TGTGCCAGCAGCTGGTATGGACTAGCGGGAGGGTACAATGAGCAGTTCTTC

clone size: few
D gene: TRBD2
V gene: TRBV5-1
J gene: TRBJ2-1
CDR3 protein: CASSWTGLAGGSYNEQFF
CDR3 DNA: TGCGCCAGCAGCTGGACTGGACTAGCGGGAGGATCCTACAATGAGCAGTTCTTC

clone size: many
D gene: -
V gene: TRBV30
J gene: TRBJ2-7
CDR3 protein: CASSQGYEQYF
CDR3 DNA: TGTGCCTCATCGCAGGGGTACGAGCAGTACTTC

clone size: many
D gene: TRBD1
V gene: TRBV20-1
J gene: TRBJ2-5
CDR3 protein: CSASGTAETQYF
CDR3 DNA: TGCAGTGCCTCAGGGACAGCAGAGACCCAGTACTTC

clone size: many
D gene: TRBD2
V gene: TRBV7-2
J gene: TRBJ2-7
CDR3 protein: CASSQRGVTYEQYF
CDR3 DNA: TGTGCCAGCAGCCAGCGGGGGGTGACCTACGAGCAGTACTTC